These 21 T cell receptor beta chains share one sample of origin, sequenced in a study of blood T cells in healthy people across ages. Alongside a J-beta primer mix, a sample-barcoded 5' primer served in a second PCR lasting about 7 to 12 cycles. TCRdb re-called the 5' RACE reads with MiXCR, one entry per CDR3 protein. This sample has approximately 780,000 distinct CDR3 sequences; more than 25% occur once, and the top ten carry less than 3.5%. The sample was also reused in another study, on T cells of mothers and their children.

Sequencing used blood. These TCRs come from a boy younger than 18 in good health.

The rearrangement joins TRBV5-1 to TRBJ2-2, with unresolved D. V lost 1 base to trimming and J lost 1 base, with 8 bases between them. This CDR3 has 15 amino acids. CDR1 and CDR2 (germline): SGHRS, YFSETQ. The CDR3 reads CASSLSILNTGELFF. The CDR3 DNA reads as TGCGCCAGCAGCTTGAGTATACTGAACACCGGGGAGCTGTTTTTT.

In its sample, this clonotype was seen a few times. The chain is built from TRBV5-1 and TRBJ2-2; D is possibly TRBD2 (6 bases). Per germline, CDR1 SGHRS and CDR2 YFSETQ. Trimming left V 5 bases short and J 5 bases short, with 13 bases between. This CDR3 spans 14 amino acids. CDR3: CASRSGGETGELFF. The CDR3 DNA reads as TGCGCCAGCAGATCGGGCGGGGAGACCGGGGAGCTGTTTTTT.

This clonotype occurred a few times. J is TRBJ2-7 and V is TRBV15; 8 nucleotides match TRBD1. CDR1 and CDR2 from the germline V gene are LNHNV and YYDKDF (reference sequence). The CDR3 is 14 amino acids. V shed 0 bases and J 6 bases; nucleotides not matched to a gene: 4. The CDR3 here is CATSRDDRGGEQYF. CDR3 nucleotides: TGTGCCACCAGCAGAGACGACAGGGGAGGCGAGCAGTACTTC.

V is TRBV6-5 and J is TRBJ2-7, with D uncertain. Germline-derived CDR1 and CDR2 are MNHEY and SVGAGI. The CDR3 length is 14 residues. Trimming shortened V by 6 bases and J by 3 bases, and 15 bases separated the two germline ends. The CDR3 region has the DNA TGTGCCAGCAGGGACGGCGATTTGGGCTACGAGCAGTACTTC. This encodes CASRDGDLGYEQYF.

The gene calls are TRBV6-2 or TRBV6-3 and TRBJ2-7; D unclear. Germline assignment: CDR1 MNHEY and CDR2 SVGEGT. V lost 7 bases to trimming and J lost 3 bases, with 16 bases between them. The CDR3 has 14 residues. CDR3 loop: CASTNGKEIYEQYF. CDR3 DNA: TGTGCCAGCACCAATGGGAAAGAGATCTACGAGCAGTACTTC.

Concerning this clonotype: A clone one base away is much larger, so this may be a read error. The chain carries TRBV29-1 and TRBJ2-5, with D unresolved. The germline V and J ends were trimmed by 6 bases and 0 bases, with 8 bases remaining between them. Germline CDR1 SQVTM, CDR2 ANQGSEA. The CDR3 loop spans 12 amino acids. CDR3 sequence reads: CSVRTDQETQYF. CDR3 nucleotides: TGCAGCGTCCGGACGGACCAAGAGACCCAGTACTTC.

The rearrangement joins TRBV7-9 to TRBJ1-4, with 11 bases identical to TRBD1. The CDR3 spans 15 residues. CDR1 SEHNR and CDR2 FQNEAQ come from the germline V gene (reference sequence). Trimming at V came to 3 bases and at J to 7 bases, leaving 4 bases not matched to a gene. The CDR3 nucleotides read TGTGCCAGCAGCTTCTTGGGACAGGGGGGTGAAAAACTGTTTTTT. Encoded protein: CASSFLGQGGEKLFF.

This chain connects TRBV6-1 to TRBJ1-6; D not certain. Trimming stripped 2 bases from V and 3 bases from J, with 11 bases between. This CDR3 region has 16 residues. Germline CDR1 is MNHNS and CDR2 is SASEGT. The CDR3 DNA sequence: TGTGCCAGCAGTGAATATGAAGTGTACTATAATTCACCCCTCCACTTT. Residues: CASSEYEVYYNSPLHF.

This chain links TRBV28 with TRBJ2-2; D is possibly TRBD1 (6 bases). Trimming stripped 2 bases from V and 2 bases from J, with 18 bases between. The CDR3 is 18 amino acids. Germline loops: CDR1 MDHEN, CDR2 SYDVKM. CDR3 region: CASSLTISTGTNTGELFF. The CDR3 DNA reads TGTGCCAGCAGTTTAACTATCTCTACAGGGACAAACACCGGGGAGCTGTTTTTT.

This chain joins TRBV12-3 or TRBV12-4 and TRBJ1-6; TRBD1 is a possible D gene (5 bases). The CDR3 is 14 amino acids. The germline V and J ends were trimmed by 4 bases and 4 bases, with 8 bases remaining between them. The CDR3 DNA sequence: TGTGCCAGCAGTTCGGGACGGTATAATTCACCCCTCCACTTT. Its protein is CASSSGRYNSPLHF.

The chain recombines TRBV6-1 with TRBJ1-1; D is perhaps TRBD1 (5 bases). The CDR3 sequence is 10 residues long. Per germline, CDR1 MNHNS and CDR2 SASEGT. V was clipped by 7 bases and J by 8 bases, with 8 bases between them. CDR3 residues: CASTRTEAFF. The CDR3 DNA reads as TGTGCCAGCACCCGGACAGAAGCTTTCTTT.

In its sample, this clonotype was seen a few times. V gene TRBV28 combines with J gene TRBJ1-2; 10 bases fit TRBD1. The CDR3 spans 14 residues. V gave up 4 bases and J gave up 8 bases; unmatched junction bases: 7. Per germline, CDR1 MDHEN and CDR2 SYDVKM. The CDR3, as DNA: TGTGCCAGCAGTTCTTCCCTGACAGGGGGCGGCTACACCTTC. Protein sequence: CASSSSLTGGGYTF.

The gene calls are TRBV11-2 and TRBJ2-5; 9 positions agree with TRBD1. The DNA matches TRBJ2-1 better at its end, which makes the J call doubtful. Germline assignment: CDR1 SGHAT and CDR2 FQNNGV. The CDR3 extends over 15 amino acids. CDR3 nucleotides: TGTGCCAGCAGCTGGCCGGGACAGGGCTACAATGAGCAGTTCTTC. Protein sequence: CASSWPGQGYNEQFF.

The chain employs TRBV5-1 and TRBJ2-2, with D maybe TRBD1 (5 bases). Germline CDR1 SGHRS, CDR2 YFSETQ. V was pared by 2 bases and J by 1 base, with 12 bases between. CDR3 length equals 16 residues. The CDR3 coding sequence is TGCGCCAGCAGCTTCCAGGCGACAGAGAACACCGGGGAGCTGTTTTTT. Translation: CASSFQATENTGELFF.

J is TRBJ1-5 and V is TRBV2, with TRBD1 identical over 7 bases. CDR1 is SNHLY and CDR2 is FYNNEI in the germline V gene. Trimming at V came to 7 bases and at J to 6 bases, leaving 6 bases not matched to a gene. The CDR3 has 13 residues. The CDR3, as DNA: TGTGCCAGCACGGGACAGTTAGGTCAGCCCCAGCATTTT. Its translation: CASTGQLGQPQHF.

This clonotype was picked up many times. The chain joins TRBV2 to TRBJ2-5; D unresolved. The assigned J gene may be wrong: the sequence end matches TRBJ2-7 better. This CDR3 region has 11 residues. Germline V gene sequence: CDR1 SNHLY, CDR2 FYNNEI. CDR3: CASSYTYEQYF. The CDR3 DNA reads TGTGCCAGCAGTTACACCTACGAGCAGTACTTC.

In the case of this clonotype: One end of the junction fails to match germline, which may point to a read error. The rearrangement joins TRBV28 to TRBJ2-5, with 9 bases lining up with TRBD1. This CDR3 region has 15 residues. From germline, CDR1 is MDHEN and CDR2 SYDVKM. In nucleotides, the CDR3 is TGTGCCGGCAGTAACCGACAGGGGGTAAGGGAGACCCAGTACTTC. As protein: CAGSNRQGVRETQYF. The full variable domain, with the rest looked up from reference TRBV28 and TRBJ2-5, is DVKVTQSSRYLVKRTGEKVFLECVQDMDHENMFWYRQDPGLGLRLIYFSYDVKMKEKGDIPEGYSVSREKKERFSLILESASTNQTSMYLCAGSNRQGVRETQYFGPGTRLLVL.

The CDR3 region is CASSPDGVYNEQFF. The DNA for the CDR3 is TGTGCCAGTAGTCCAGACGGGGTATACAATGAGCAGTTCTTC. The chain couples TRBV19 to TRBJ2-1, with a possible D match to TRBD2 (5 bases). Germline CDR1 reads LNHDA; CDR2 reads SQIVND (reference sequence). The CDR3 runs 14 residues. Between the trimmed V and J ends, which lost 5 bases and 4 bases, there was a span of 12 bases.

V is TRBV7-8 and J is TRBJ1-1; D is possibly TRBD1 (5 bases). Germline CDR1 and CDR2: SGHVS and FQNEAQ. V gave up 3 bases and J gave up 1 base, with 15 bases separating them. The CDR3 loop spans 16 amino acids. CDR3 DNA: TGTGCCAGCAGCTTTCAGGGAATGACAAAGAACACTGAAGCTTTCTTT. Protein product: CASSFQGMTKNTEAFF.

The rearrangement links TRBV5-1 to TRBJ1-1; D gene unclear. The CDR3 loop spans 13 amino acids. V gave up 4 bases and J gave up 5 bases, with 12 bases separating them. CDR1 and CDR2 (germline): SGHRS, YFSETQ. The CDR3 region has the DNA TGCGCCAGCAGCCTTAGTGGGTGGACTGAAGCTTTCTTT. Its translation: CASSLSGWTEAFF.

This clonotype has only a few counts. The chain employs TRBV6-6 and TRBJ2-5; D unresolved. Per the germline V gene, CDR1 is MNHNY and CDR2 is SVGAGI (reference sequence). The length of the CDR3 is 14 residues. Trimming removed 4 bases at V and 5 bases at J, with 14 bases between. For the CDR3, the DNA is TGTGCCAGCAGTTCGGGTCCGGGCCGGGAGACCCAGTACTTC. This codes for CASSSGPGRETQYF.